What follows is one T cell receptor (beta chain) and its context. Its antigen target is currently unknown. No base-level quality is on record; no much larger clone is a single base apart. As encoded in the germline V gene, CDR1 is KGHSH while CDR2 is LQKENI. The CDR3 holds 15 amino acids from the cysteine to the phenylalanine. Only the CDR3 portion is preserved as DNA: 45 bases, with reading frame beginning at the first base. Trimming removed 3 bases from V and 2 bases from J, leaving 10 bases between the germline ends. The CDR3 regions of human TCRbeta chains were analyzed by immunosequencing. Regarding the original processing steps: Repertoire TCRs were checked for matches against a reference library of SARS-CoV-2-specific TCRs that had been generated using the MIRA antigen-specificity platform. Breadth meant the fraction of unique TCRs that were SARS-CoV-2-associated, whereas depth meant the fraction of total T cells that were SARS-CoV-2-associated. Each spike-specific TCR was assigned to its reactive spike region and to a CD4 or CD8 class using the MIRA data. Log10-transformed breadth and depth values were compared by one-way ANOVA with Sidak's multiple comparisons tests. What TCRdb holds here is the immuneACCESS table cut down to in-frame rearrangements. Part of the clones is not present; checked against another copy, under half of the missing clones reflect an unresolved V gene, and the others are unexplained. The DNA gave D and trimming, while V, J and clone size come from that table. The sample yields 80,000 to 100,000 clones; around 88% were counted once. Roughly 7.7% of the sample is held by the ten biggest clonotypes.

The sample's time point label, decoded: baseline before first vaccination. Vaccinee samples were obtained from the UK trials COV001 and COV002, which included a single-blind randomized controlled phase 2/3 trial of AZD1222 (ChAdOx1 nCoV-19) in healthy adults. For TCRbeta chain sequencing, PBMC samples from trial participants were taken at day 0 and at day 28 after the second dose. This record belongs to a study of T cell responses to AZD1222 COVID-19 vaccine (dated by TCRdb to the early 2020s). Some background on the complete study: AZD1222 recipients whose second dose came at about 4 weeks and those whose second dose came at about 12 weeks were combined into one group, since spike-specific TCR depth and breadth did not differ between the two schedules. Trial participants were enrolled by age into 18-55, 56-69 and 70-plus year subgroups, with around 150, 28 and 57 TCR-sequenced participants respectively. TCR sequencing covered 230 or so trial participants: roughly 200 given two doses of AZD1222 and about 26 given two doses of MenACWY control vaccine. Results and caveats for the whole study, not just this receptor: Conclusions about previously exposed vaccinees were limited because only a handful of AZD1222 recipients were SARS-CoV-2 seropositive at baseline. Participants were mostly white British, with more females than males. The authors suggested clonal diversity may have been underestimated. In the small 56-69-year group, the increase in depth fell short of significance, most likely because of low power. Nearly half of unique spike-specific TCRs reportedly recognized epitopes outside regions mutated in the B.1.351 and B.1.1.7 variants. After two AZD1222 doses, both the breadth and the depth of spike-specific TCRs were significantly higher than at day 0 and than in MenACWY recipients. Because no day 14 peak-response samples were available, repertoires were characterized only after the peak T cell response. Vaccine-associated CD4 TCRs spanned the whole spike protein, with dominant responses in regions 160-218 and 743-854.

This sequence uses TRBV18 and TRBJ1-4; D gene: possibly TRBD1, on 5 matching bases. The source material was peripheral blood, sampled on day 0 of AZD1222 vaccination. This receptor was obtained from an adult in good health. Here the CDR3 is given as CASSPGGFTNEKLFF. The DNA sequence follows: TGTGCCAGCTCACCGGGGGGTTTCACTAATGAAAAACTGTTTTTT.